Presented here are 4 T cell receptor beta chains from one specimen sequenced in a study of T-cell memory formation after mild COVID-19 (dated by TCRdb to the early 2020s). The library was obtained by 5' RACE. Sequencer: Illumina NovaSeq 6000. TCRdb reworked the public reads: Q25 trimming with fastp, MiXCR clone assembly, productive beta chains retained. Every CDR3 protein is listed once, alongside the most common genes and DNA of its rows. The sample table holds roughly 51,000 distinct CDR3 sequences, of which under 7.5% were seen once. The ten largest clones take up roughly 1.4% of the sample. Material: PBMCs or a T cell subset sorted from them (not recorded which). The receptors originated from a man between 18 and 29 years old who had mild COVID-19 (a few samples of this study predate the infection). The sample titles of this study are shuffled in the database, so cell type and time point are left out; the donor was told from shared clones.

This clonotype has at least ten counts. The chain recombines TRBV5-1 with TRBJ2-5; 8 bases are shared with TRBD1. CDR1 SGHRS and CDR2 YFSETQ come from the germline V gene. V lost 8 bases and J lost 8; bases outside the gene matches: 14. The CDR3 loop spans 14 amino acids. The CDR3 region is CASSTGGGQGTQYF. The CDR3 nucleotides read TGCGCCAGTTCCACTGGGGGTGGACAGGGAACCCAGTACTTC.

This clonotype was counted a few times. The CDR3 loop reads CASSLQGPDNSPLHF. As DNA, the CDR3 is TGCGCCAGCAGCTTGCAAGGCCCTGATAATTCACCCCTCCACTTT. The chain carries TRBV5-1 and TRBJ1-6; D gene ambiguous. The germline gives CDR1 SGHRS, CDR2 YFSETQ. Trimming left V 1 base short and J 5 bases short, with 10 bases between. This CDR3 contains 15 residues.

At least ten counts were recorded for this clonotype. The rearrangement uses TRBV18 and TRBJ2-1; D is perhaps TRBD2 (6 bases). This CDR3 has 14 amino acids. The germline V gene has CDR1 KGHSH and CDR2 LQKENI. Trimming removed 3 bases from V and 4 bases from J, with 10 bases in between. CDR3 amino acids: CASSPAGLYNEQFF. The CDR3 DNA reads TGTGCCAGCTCACCGGCGGGACTTTACAATGAGCAGTTCTTC.

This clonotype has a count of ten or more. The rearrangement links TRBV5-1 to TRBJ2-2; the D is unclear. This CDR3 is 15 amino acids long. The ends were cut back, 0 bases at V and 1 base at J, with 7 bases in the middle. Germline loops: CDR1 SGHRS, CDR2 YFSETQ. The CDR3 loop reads CASSLDAGNTGELFF. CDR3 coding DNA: TGCGCCAGCAGCTTGGATGCAGGGAACACCGGGGAGCTGTTTTTT.